The 2 T cell receptor beta chains below come from one sample, sequenced in a study of blood T cell repertoires in COVID-19 (TCRdb year 2020). Libraries were made using the immunoSEQ multiplex PCR assay. The clones in this table, taken by TCRdb from immuneACCESS, are in-frame only. Not every clone is retained; where verified, under half of the shortfall comes from an unresolved V gene, and the cause of the rest is unknown. Here the sample has roughly 220,000 clones; about four fifths occur a single time. The top ten clonotypes cover 3% of the sample. Specimen: peripheral blood. Source of these receptors: a woman in her 30s who had recovered from COVID-19.

A few counts support this clone. V is TRBV5-4 and J is TRBJ1-2; possible D gene TRBD1, 5 bases. The V end lost 0 bases, the J end lost 5 bases, and 14 bases lay between the germline ends. Germline loops: CDR1 SGHNT, CDR2 YYREEE (reference sequence). The length of the CDR3 is 15 residues. CDR3 coding DNA: TGTGCCAGCAGCTTGGGGGGGACTCCCCTTTATGGCTACACCTTC. Translation: CASSLGGTPLYGYTF.

The chain is built from TRBV11-2 and TRBJ1-3; TRBD1 matches at 9 bases. Per germline, CDR1 SGHAT and CDR2 FQNNGV. This CDR3 is built from 16 residues. V shed 5 bases, J shed 4 bases, and the junction held 9 bases outside the gene matches. CDR3 sequence: CASSQLTGGIGNTIYF. CDR3 bases: TGTGCCAGCAGCCAATTGACAGGGGGTATCGGAAACACCATATATTTT.